The 18 T cell receptor beta chains listed next were all sequenced from one sample in a study of T cell responses to AZD1222 COVID-19 vaccine. Profiling relied on immunoSEQ multiplex PCR, and the TCRdb table lists in-frame clones only, not all of them. Here the sample spans under 150,000 clones, over 75% being singletons. Sample: peripheral blood, taken 28 days after the second dose of the MenACWY control vaccine. The receptors originated from an adult who received the MenACWY meningococcal vaccine as a control.

This clone was detected once. The rearrangement uses TRBV11-3 and TRBJ2-7; TRBD2 matches at 12 bases. This CDR3 has 15 residues. Trimming cost V 5 bases and J 6 bases; bases outside gene matches: 8. Germline V gene data show CDR1 as SGHNT and CDR2 as YENEEA. CDR3 region: CASSLRLAGAGEQYF. The CDR3 DNA sequence: TGTGCCAGCAGCCTTAGACTAGCGGGAGCCGGCGAGCAGTACTTC.

The sample holds one count of this clone. V gene TRBV7-9 combines with J gene TRBJ1-2; no firm D call. Germline V gene data show CDR1 as SEHNR and CDR2 as FQNEAQ (reference sequence). V was clipped by 4 bases and J by 1 base, with 7 bases between them. The CDR3 runs to 13 residues. CDR3 protein: CASSSSGNYGYTF. Here the CDR3 DNA reads TGTGCCAGCAGCTCGAGCGGTAACTATGGCTACACCTTC. Based on the CDR3 plus reference TRBV7-9 and TRBJ1-2, the full variable domain is DTGVSQNPRHKITKRGQNVTFRCDPISEHNRLYWYRQTLGQGPEFLTYFQNEAQLEKSRLLSDRFSAERPKGSFSTLEIQRTEQGDSAMYLCASSSSGNYGYTFGSGTRLTVV.

The chain recombines TRBV24-1 with TRBJ1-2, with D hard to call. The germline V and J ends were trimmed by 6 bases and 2 bases, with 9 bases remaining between them. The CDR3 has 13 residues. Germline V gene sequence: CDR1 KGHDR, CDR2 SFDVKD. The CDR3 region has the DNA TGTGCCACCAGTTCCGACTCAAACTATGGCTACACCTTC. It encodes CATSSDSNYGYTF.

The J gene is TRBJ1-1, the V gene TRBV27; D not resolved. CDR1 MNHEY and CDR2 SMNVEV come from the germline V gene (reference sequence). The CDR3 runs to 15 residues. The ends were cut back, 3 bases at V and 1 base at J, with 12 bases in the middle. Here the CDR3 DNA reads TGTGCCAGCAGTTTGCAGTCTCGACAGAACACTGAAGCTTTCTTT. Translation: CASSLQSRQNTEAFF.

The CDR3 region has the DNA TGTGCCAGCTCACCAAGGATTTCGGTGGACAGGGTTACCCTGATCTATGGCTACACCTTC. The encoded protein is CASSPRISVDRVTLIYGYTF. The V gene is TRBV18, the J gene TRBJ1-2, with 8 bases that match TRBD1. Germline V lookup: CDR1 KGHSH, CDR2 LQKENI. CDR3 size: 20 residues. V gave up 2 bases and J gave up 4 bases; unmatched junction bases: 21.

This chain uses TRBV7-2 with TRBJ2-1; 10 positions match TRBD2. The CDR3 runs to 15 residues. With 1 base clipped from V and 5 bases from J, the junction kept 2 bases outside the gene matches. CDR1 and CDR2 from the germline V gene are SGHTA and FQGNSA. The CDR3 nucleotides are TGTGCCAGCAGCTTAGGGACTAGCGGAAACAATGAGCAGTTCTTC. Its protein is CASSLGTSGNNEQFF.

This rearrangement joins TRBV5-1 to TRBJ2-3, with TRBD1 identical over 8 bases. CDR1 and CDR2 (germline): SGHRS, YFSETQ. The CDR3 runs to 15 residues. V shed 4 bases and J 4 bases; nucleotides not matched to a gene: 8. The CDR3 bases are TGCGCCAGCAGCCCCGGGACAGGTTCCGCAGATACGCAGTATTTT. Its protein product is CASSPGTGSADTQYF.

The chain joins TRBV28 to TRBJ1-5, with D unclear. Trimming pared 6 bases from V and 2 bases from J, leaving 8 bases between. The CDR3 spans 13 residues. Germline V gene sequence: CDR1 MDHEN, CDR2 SYDVKM. CDR3 region: CASRGPGNQPQHF. As DNA, the CDR3 is TGTGCCAGCAGGGGCCCTGGCAATCAGCCCCAGCATTTT.

This clone has just one count. This chain uses TRBV5-4 with TRBJ2-2; 7 positions agree with TRBD2. The germline CDR1 and CDR2 sequences are SGHNT and YYREEE (reference sequence). The CDR3 extends over 16 amino acids. V was pared by 4 bases and J by 6 bases, with 12 bases of the junction left unmatched. The CDR3 DNA follows: TGTGCCAGCAGCCCAGGCGGGAGTTGGGGACCCGGGGAGCTGTTTTTT. This sequence encodes CASSPGGSWGPGELFF.

The rearrangement links TRBV7-2 to TRBJ2-3; D may match TRBD1 or TRBD2 (5 bases each). The V and J ends lost 7 bases and 7 bases respectively, with 15 bases between them. This CDR3 has 13 residues. Germline V lookup: CDR1 SGHTA, CDR2 FQGNSA. This CDR3 reads CASNWGPPYTQYF. Here the CDR3 DNA reads TGTGCCAGCAACTGGGGACCCCCTTATACGCAGTATTTT.

V gene TRBV19 combines with J gene TRBJ1-2; no reliable D call. The length of the CDR3 is 13 residues. The V end lost 4 bases, the J end lost 2 bases, and 8 bases lay between the germline ends. The germline V gene encodes CDR1 LNHDA and CDR2 SQIVND (reference sequence). The CDR3 region has the DNA TGTGCCAGTAGTACCGCGATCAACTATGGCTACACCTTC. Translated, it gives CASSTAINYGYTF. The variable domain in full, completed from reference TRBV19 and TRBJ1-2, reads DGGITQSPKYLFRKEGQNVTLSCEQNLNHDAMYWYRQDPGQGLRLIYYSQIVNDFQKGDIAEGYSVSREKKESFPLTVTSAQKNPTAFYLCASSTAINYGYTFGSGTRLTVV.

V and J are TRBV7-2 and TRBJ1-3, with D tentatively TRBD1 (6 bases). Germline CDR1 and CDR2: SGHTA and FQGNSA. The V and J ends lost 1 base and 0 bases respectively, with 10 bases between them. The CDR3 consists of 16 residues. The DNA for the CDR3 is TGTGCCAGCAGCTTAGGGGGGGCGGGCTCTGGAAACACCATATATTTT. This gives the protein CASSLGGAGSGNTIYF.

V is TRBV27 and J is TRBJ1-6, with a weak D call TRBD1 (6 bases). Trimming shortened V by 5 bases and J by 6 bases, and 11 bases separated the two germline ends. The CDR3 sequence is 14 residues long. Germline-derived CDR1 and CDR2 are MNHEY and SMNVEV (reference sequence). CDR3 region: CASSGQTSNSPLHF. CDR3 nucleotide sequence: TGTGCCAGCAGTGGACAGACGAGTAATTCACCCCTCCACTTT.

This chain joins TRBV7-7 and TRBJ2-5; 7 positions agree with TRBD1. Germline trimming cut 6 bases from V and 5 bases from J; bases unmatched to any gene: 3. The CDR3 spans 12 residues. CDR1 and CDR2 from the germline V gene are SSHAT and FNYEAQ (reference sequence). The CDR3 here is CASSPTGETQYF. CDR3 in DNA: TGTGCCAGCAGTCCGACAGGGGAGACCCAGTACTTC.

Comments on this clone: One junction end disagrees with the germline gene, perhaps due to a read error. V is TRBV9 and J is TRBJ2-1; D remains unclear. The germline V gene has CDR1 SGDLS and CDR2 YYNGEE. The CDR3 runs to 12 residues. In DNA form, the CDR3 reads TGTGCCAGCAACGTAGTAGGTGATGAGCAGTTCTTC. It encodes CASNVVGDEQFF. The full variable domain, its missing parts supplied by reference TRBV9 and TRBJ2-1, is DSGVTQTPKHLITATGQRVTLRCSPRSGDLSVYWYQQSLDQGLQFLIQYYNGEERAKGNILERFSAQQFPDLHSELNLSSLELGDSALYFCASNVVGDEQFFGPGTRLTVL.

The chain uses TRBV11-2 and TRBJ1-2; no definite D call. Trimming left V 5 bases short and J 7 bases short, with 17 bases between. The germline V gene has CDR1 SGHAT and CDR2 FQNNGV. This CDR3 spans 14 amino acids. For the CDR3, the DNA is TGTGCCAGCAGCCAATCCCTTTCCGGGGTTGGCTACACCTTC. Protein: CASSQSLSGVGYTF.

As concerns this clone: One junction end does not reproduce the germline sequence, and a read error may be involved. The chain is built from TRBV5-1 and TRBJ2-1, with 9 positions matching TRBD2. Germline-derived CDR1 and CDR2 are SGHRS and YFSETQ. CDR3 size: 16 residues. CDR3 in DNA: TGCGCCAGCAGCTGGACCGGGACTAGCTCCCACAATGAGCAGTTCTTC. Its protein is CASSWTGTSSHNEQFF.

The chain combines TRBV5-1 with TRBJ2-7; 8 positions agree with TRBD2. Trimming removed 4 bases from V and 0 bases from J; junction bases left unmatched: 6. Germline V gives CDR1 SGHRS, CDR2 YFSETQ. The CDR3 is 15 residues long. The CDR3 spells CASSGDGGVSYEQYF. In DNA, the CDR3 is TGCGCCAGCAGCGGAGACGGGGGGGTCTCCTACGAGCAGTACTTC.